Following are 26 T cell receptor beta chains from one sample sequenced in a study of cytomegalovirus exposure and HLA in healthy donors. Produced via immunoSEQ multiplex PCR; TCRdb's table is partial and in-frame only. The table has about 130,000 clones, about 88% seen once. The sample was PBMCs. These receptors originate from a woman aged 18-29 years in good health and CMV-seronegative.

The chain uses TRBV6-5 and TRBJ1-1, with TRBD1 as a possible D gene (5 bases). The length of the CDR3 is 13 residues. V shed 6 bases and J shed 0 bases, with 8 bases lying between them. Germline-derived CDR1 and CDR2 are MNHEY and SVGAGI. The CDR3 region is CASRSGMNTEAFF. The CDR3 region has the DNA TGTGCCAGCAGATCAGGGATGAACACTGAAGCTTTCTTT.

This chain joins TRBV6-6 and TRBJ1-1; weak D call: TRBD1 (6 bases). CDR1 is MNHNY, CDR2 SVGAGI, per germline (reference sequence). CDR3 length: 13 residues. The V and J ends lost 6 bases and 6 bases respectively, with 14 bases between them. The CDR3: CASSRGAAAEAFF. As DNA, the CDR3 is TGTGCCAGCAGCCGGGGGGCGGCGGCTGAAGCTTTCTTT.

The rearrangement links TRBV29-1 to TRBJ2-5; D gene uncertain. Trimming took off 0 bases at V and 5 bases at J, with 7 bases between the two ends. The CDR3 length is 12 residues. Germline V gene data show CDR1 as SQVTM and CDR2 as ANQGSEA. CDR3 nucleotides: TGCAGCGTTGAAGAGGCGGCTGAGACCCAGTACTTC. Translating it yields CSVEEAAETQYF.

The V call is TRBV4-2, the J call TRBJ2-3; no clear D. With 4 bases removed from V and 4 bases from J, the gap between germline ends came to 12 bases. The CDR3 spans 14 residues. Germline V gene data show CDR1 as LGHNA and CDR2 as YNFKEQ. This CDR3 reads CASSPTTSADTQYF. The CDR3, as DNA: TGTGCCAGCAGCCCCACAACCTCTGCAGATACGCAGTATTTT.

The gene calls are TRBV27 and TRBJ1-1; 10 bases fit TRBD1. Germline V gene data show CDR1 as MNHEY and CDR2 as SMNVEV (reference sequence). V lost 6 bases and J lost 5; bases outside the gene matches: 15. CDR3 size: 17 residues. CDR3 coding DNA: TGTGCCAGCAGAAGCTTTACCGGGACAGGGGTTACTACTGAAGCTTTCTTT. Translation: CASRSFTGTGVTTEAFF.

The chain uses TRBV6-6 and TRBJ1-1; the D is unclear. The length of the CDR3 is 13 residues. The germline V gene has CDR1 MNHNY and CDR2 SVGAGI (reference sequence). Trimming removed 5 bases at V and 4 bases at J, with 11 bases between. The CDR3 is CASSTLDTTEAFF. CDR3 in DNA: TGTGCCAGCAGTACTTTAGACACCACTGAAGCTTTCTTT.

This chain connects TRBV7-9 to TRBJ2-3; perhaps TRBD1 as D (6 bases). V lost 2 bases to trimming and J lost 6 bases, with 24 bases between them. The germline CDR1 and CDR2 sequences are SEHNR and FQNEAQ (reference sequence). This CDR3 has 18 amino acids. The CDR3 DNA reads TGTGCCAGCAGCTTAACCAGGACCGGGACACTATCGACGGATACGCAGTATTTT. It yields the protein CASSLTRTGTLSTDTQYF.

This clone was counted a single time. The chain couples TRBV19 to TRBJ2-1; 9 positions agree with TRBD2. Unmatched junction bases numbered 15, after V lost 7 bases and J lost 2 bases. Per the germline V gene, CDR1 is LNHDA and CDR2 is SQIVND (reference sequence). This CDR3 contains 18 residues. In nucleotides, the CDR3 is TGTGCCAGTACTGCCGGTTGGAGCGGGGGGTCTGCCTACAATGAGCAGTTCTTC. Its translation: CASTAGWSGGSAYNEQFF.

The chain is built from TRBV13 and TRBJ2-3; TRBD1 might be the D (6 bases). Trimming stripped 4 bases from V and 3 bases from J, with 20 bases between. Germline CDR1 is PRHDT and CDR2 is FYEKMQ (reference sequence). The CDR3 runs to 17 residues. Here the CDR3 DNA reads TGTGCCAGCAGCTCATTTCACCGGGACACAGGTACAGATACGCAGTATTTT. It encodes CASSSFHRDTGTDTQYF.

The V call is TRBV18, the J call TRBJ1-5, with 10 bases identical to TRBD1. Germline values: CDR1 KGHSH, CDR2 LQKENI. J lost 0 bases, V lost 4 bases, and 3 bases had no gene match. The CDR3 has 16 residues. The CDR3 DNA is TGTGCCAGCTCACGACAGGGGGCGAATAGCAATCAGCCCCAGCATTTT. This codes for CASSRQGANSNQPQHF. The full variable domain, rest sourced from reference TRBV18 and TRBJ1-5, is NAGVMQNPRHLVRRRGQEARLRCSPMKGHSHVYWYRQLPEEGLKFMVYLQKENIIDESGMPKERFSAEFPKEGPSILRIQQVVRGDSAAYFCASSRQGANSNQPQHFGDGTRLSIL.

The CDR3 DNA sequence: TGTGCCGGAGACTGGGGGGGACAGGGGGAGCAGTTCTTC. It yields the protein CAGDWGGQGEQFF. J is TRBJ2-1 and V is TRBV6-1; 10 positions match TRBD1. The CDR3 is made up of 13 amino acids. Germline CDR1 is MNHNS and CDR2 is SASEGT. The junction had 11 bases not matched to a gene; V was cut back by 11 bases and J by 10 bases.

The chain links TRBV9 to TRBJ2-5; D is ambiguous. The CDR3 is made up of 14 amino acids. The ends were cut back, 0 bases at V and 1 base at J, with 7 bases in the middle. The germline V gene encodes CDR1 SGDLS and CDR2 YYNGEE. The CDR3 loop reads CASSVGSGQETQYF. Written as DNA, the CDR3 is TGTGCCAGCAGCGTAGGTAGTGGCCAAGAGACCCAGTACTTC.

The chain is built from TRBV5-1 and TRBJ2-5; D is uncertain. Per germline, CDR1 SGHRS and CDR2 YFSETQ. The CDR3 contains 13 residues. The germline V and J ends were trimmed by 2 bases and 5 bases, with 10 bases remaining between them. CDR3 loop: CASSFDPQETQYF. The CDR3 DNA reads TGCGCCAGCAGCTTTGATCCGCAGGAGACCCAGTACTTC.

The chain links TRBV5-1 to TRBJ2-5; 14 positions match TRBD2. CDR3 length: 17 amino acids. The V segment lost 0 bases and the J segment 4 bases; nucleotides outside the gene matches: 5. CDR1 SGHRS and CDR2 YFSETQ come from the germline V gene. The CDR3 reads CASSLASGTSGGETQYF. The CDR3 DNA sequence: TGCGCCAGCAGCTTGGCCTCGGGGACTAGCGGGGGAGAGACCCAGTACTTC. The variable domain in full, with the rest retrieved from reference TRBV5-1 and TRBJ2-5, is KAGVTQTPRYLIKTRGQQVTLSCSPISGHRSVSWYQQTPGQGLQFLFEYFSETQRNKGNFPGRFSGRQFSNSRSEMNVSTLELGDSALYLCASSLASGTSGGETQYFGPGTRLLVL.

The chain is built from TRBV18 and TRBJ2-7; D is perhaps TRBD1 (6 bases). The ends were cut back, 3 bases at V and 3 bases at J, with 12 bases in the middle. Germline assignment: CDR1 KGHSH and CDR2 LQKENI. This CDR3 has 14 residues. CDR3 nucleotide sequence: TGTGCCAGCTCACCGGGGGCTGGACTCTACGAGCAGTACTTC. Encoded protein: CASSPGAGLYEQYF.

This clone has more than one count but fewer than ten. The V gene is TRBV6-5, the J gene TRBJ1-5, with D perhaps TRBD1 (6 bases). V was clipped by 6 bases and J by 7 bases, with 13 bases between them. The length of the CDR3 is 13 residues. The germline V gene has CDR1 MNHEY and CDR2 SVGAGI. The DNA for the CDR3 is TGTGCCAGCAGGGAAACAGGGAACCAGCCCCAGCATTTT. Its protein product is CASRETGNQPQHF.

J is TRBJ2-7 and V is TRBV6-5, with D maybe TRBD2 (5 bases). There are 15 residues in the CDR3. Per germline, CDR1 MNHEY and CDR2 SVGAGI. V lost 5 bases and J 0 bases, leaving 14 bases between the germline ends. This CDR3 is CASSVGEKISYEQYF. CDR3 in DNA: TGTGCCAGCAGTGTCGGGGAAAAGATCTCCTACGAGCAGTACTTC.

The CDR3 region has the DNA TGCGCCAGCAGCACCCGGGGGGATAGAAACTATGGCTACACCTTC. Protein product: CASSTRGDRNYGYTF. The rearrangement links TRBV5-1 to TRBJ1-2; TRBD1 is a possible D gene (5 bases). Germline CDR1 SGHRS, CDR2 YFSETQ. This CDR3 region has 15 residues. V shed 4 bases and J shed 2 bases, with 15 bases lying between them.

The chain is built from TRBV6-4 and TRBJ2-3; 9 nucleotides line up with TRBD2. Trimming took 0 bases from V and 6 from J; bases not matched to a gene: 7. CDR1 MRHNA and CDR2 SNTAGT come from the germline V gene. The CDR3 extends over 16 amino acids. This CDR3 is CASSDSETSGADTQYF. The CDR3 nucleotides are TGTGCCAGCAGTGACTCAGAGACTAGCGGTGCGGATACGCAGTATTTT.

The V call is TRBV7-9, the J call TRBJ2-3, with 8 bases that match TRBD2. The CDR3 spans 15 residues. Germline CDR1 reads SEHNR; CDR2 reads FQNEAQ (reference sequence). V dropped 1 base and J dropped 6; count of bases not matched to a gene: 6. CDR3 bases: TGTGCCAGCAGCTTAGGGACTAGCCTTTCCGATACGCAGTATTTT. Its protein product is CASSLGTSLSDTQYF.

The V gene is TRBV5-8, the J gene TRBJ2-7; possibly TRBD1 for D (6 bases). CDR3 length: 14 amino acids. CDR1 and CDR2 from the germline V gene are SGHTS and YDEGEE. V was shortened by 3 bases and J by 3 bases, with 13 bases between the two germline ends. CDR3 residues: CASSWGHGSYEQYF. The CDR3 DNA is TGTGCCAGCAGCTGGGGACACGGCAGCTACGAGCAGTACTTC.

V is TRBV21-1 and J is TRBJ1-5; the DNA was not compared with TRBD1, the D call given in the table. TRBV21-1 represents a pseudogene. The CDR3 consists of 16 residues. The CDR3 coding sequence is TGTGCCAGCAGCAGGATCAAGGGGAATAGCAATCAGCCCCAGCATTTT. It translates to CASSRIKGNSNQPQHF.

The DNA for the CDR3 is TGCGCCAGCGGGACAGGGGAAGGTAATTCACCCCTCCACTTT. This encodes CASGTGEGNSPLHF. The rearrangement links TRBV5-1 to TRBJ1-6; 10 bases line up with TRBD1. The CDR3 sequence is 14 residues long. V dropped 7 bases and J dropped 6; count of bases not matched to a gene: 4. Germline assignment: CDR1 SGHRS and CDR2 YFSETQ.

This clone has more than one count but fewer than ten. J is TRBJ1-6 and V is TRBV5-6; TRBD1 matches at 9 bases. The trim removed 0 bases at V and 8 bases at J, leaving 9 bases unmatched. The germline CDR1 and CDR2 sequences are SGHDT and YYEEEE. The CDR3 sequence is 17 residues long. In nucleotides, the CDR3 is TGTGCCAGCAGCTTGGGACAGGGGGTGGGGAGTGATTCACCCCTCCACTTT. Protein sequence: CASSLGQGVGSDSPLHF.

This rearrangement joins TRBV10-3 to TRBJ2-1; TRBD1 aligns across 10 bases. J was trimmed by 6 bases and V by 5 bases; bases with no gene match: 7. The CDR3 is made up of 15 amino acids. Germline CDR1 ENHRY, CDR2 SYGVKD. CDR3 sequence (DNA): TGTGCCATCAGTACACCGGGACAGGGGTCCAATGAGCAGTTCTTC. Its protein product is CAISTPGQGSNEQFF.

This sequence joins TRBV6-6 and TRBJ1-1, with 10 bases lining up with TRBD1. The germline gives CDR1 MNHNY, CDR2 SVGAGI (reference sequence). The CDR3 runs to 13 residues. V dropped 5 bases and J dropped 5; count of bases not matched to a gene: 2. The CDR3 DNA sequence: TGTGCCAGCAGTGAGGACAGGGGGACTGAAGCTTTCTTT. Amino acid sequence: CASSEDRGTEAFF.